This T cell receptor beta chain was documented in a study of T cell changes during pregnancy in multiple sclerosis. From germline, CDR1 is SQVTM and CDR2 ANQGSEA. V shed 6 bases, J shed 3 bases, and the junction held 5 bases outside the gene matches. The CDR3 runs 13 residues. Only in-frame clones appear in the TCRdb table, and some are missing; sequencing was by immunoSEQ multiplex PCR. Of about 48,000 clones detected, about nine tenths appear once; the ten largest clones hold about 1.2%. A few counts support this clone. J is TRBJ1-1 and V is TRBV29-1, with 9 bases aligning to TRBD1. The sequence derives from a female donor with multiple sclerosis, enrolled in a pregnancy study. The input for sequencing was CD4+ T cells from peripheral blood mononuclear cells, taken in the second trimester of pregnancy. The CDR3, as DNA: TGCAGCGTCGGAAGACAGGGGGACACTGAAGCTTTCTTT. It is translated as CSVGRQGDTEAFF.